This T cell receptor (beta chain) was identified in a study of control samples from healthy donors and cancer patients. Germline assignment: CDR1 LNHDA and CDR2 SQIVND (reference sequence). Trimming took 5 bases from V and 0 from J, leaving 14 bases between them. This CDR3 contains 17 residues. Assay: immunoSEQ multiplex PCR; the TCRdb copy retains only in-frame clones and omits some. The table includes about 92,000 clones, more than 75% detected once. The V and J genes are TRBV19 and TRBJ2-6, with D possibly being TRBD1 (6 bases). The TCR originated in a woman aged 55-70 years in good health. The material sequenced was blood. CDR3 loop: CASSPLDRLSGANVLTF. DNA of the CDR3: TGTGCCAGTAGTCCCCTGGACAGACTCTCTGGGGCCAACGTCCTGACTTTC.